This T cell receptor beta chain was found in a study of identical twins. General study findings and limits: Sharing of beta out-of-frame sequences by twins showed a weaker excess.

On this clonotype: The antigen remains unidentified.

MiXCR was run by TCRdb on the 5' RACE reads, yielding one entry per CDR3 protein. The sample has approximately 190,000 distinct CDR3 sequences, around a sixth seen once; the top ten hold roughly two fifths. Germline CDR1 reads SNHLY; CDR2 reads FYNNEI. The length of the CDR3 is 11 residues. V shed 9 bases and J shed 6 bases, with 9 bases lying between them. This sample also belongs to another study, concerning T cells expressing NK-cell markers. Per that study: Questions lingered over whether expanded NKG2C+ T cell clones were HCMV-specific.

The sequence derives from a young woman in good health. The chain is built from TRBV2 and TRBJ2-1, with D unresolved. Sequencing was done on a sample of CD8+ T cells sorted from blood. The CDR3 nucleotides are TGTGCCAGGGATAGGAGCAATGAGCAGTTCTTC. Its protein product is CARDRSNEQFF.